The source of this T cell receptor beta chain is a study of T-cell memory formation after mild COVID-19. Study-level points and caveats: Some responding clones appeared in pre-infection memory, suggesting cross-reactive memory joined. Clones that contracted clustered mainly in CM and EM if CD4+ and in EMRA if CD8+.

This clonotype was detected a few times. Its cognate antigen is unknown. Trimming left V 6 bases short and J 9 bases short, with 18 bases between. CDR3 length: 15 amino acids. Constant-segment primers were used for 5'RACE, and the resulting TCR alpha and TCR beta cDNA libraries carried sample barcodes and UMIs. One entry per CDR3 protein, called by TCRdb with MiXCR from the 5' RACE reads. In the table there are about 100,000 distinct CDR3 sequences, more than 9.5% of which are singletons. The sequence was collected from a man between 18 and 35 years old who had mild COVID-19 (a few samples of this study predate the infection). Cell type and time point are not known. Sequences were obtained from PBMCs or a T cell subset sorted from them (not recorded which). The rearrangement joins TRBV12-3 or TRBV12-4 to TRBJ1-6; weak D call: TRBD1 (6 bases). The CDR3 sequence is CASSPGQRLGSPLHF. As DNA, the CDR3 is TGTGCCAGCAGCCCCGGACAGAGGCTTGGTTCACCCCTCCACTTT.